This T cell receptor (beta chain) was identified in a study of cytomegalovirus exposure and HLA in healthy donors. Study-level results: When analyzed later, the rates of TCR association showed variation by HLA locus, with DRB1 the most and HLA-C the fewest. Whilst most TCR sequences proved rare, a subset of public TCRs occurred across many donors. An analysis was carried out at a later point. It showed that HLA-associated TCR beta chains were more clonally expanded than equally common non-associated chains.

It was with 60 Vbeta and 13 Jbeta primers that the PCR ran. As originally analysed: A later analysis tallied 80 million or so unique TCR beta chains, around 11 million of them shared. Measured with immunoSEQ multiplex PCR; TCRdb has only the in-frame clones, and not every one. V and J calls and clone size are given by that table; D and trimming were obtained from the DNA. The sample lists 130,000 or so clones; around four fifths were seen once. Worth noting for this clone: Its antigen is currently unknown.

V lost 4 bases and J lost 5, with 18 bases in between. This CDR3 spans 15 amino acids. Germline loops: CDR1 SGHVS, CDR2 FQNEAQ. Sequencing input: PBMCs. J is TRBJ2-7 and V is TRBV7-8; D is perhaps TRBD1 (5 bases). The clonotype was recovered from a middle-aged woman in good health and CMV-seropositive. CDR3: CASSSHTGRGDEQYF. CDR3 nucleotide sequence: TGTGCCAGCAGCTCCCACACGGGTAGGGGTGACGAGCAGTACTTC.